This TCR beta chain was recorded in a study of shared clonotypes between healthy human individuals (dated by TCRdb to the early 2020s). Broadly, across the study: Three men and two women, aged 18 to 49 years, made up the cohort. Blood TCR repertoires of several healthy adults were deeply sequenced to estimate repertoire size and the extent of clonotype sharing between individuals. To increase sequencing depth and limit assay-specific biases, TCR repertoire library preparation and sequencing were carried out by different laboratories using diverse techniques. Per donor, leukapheresis produced somewhere between about 0.9 and 9.5 billion PBMCs.

The donors were healthy, HIV-negative adults who had no recently reported acute infections or vaccinations. Only Caucasian adults living in Nashville, Tennessee, USA were represented among the donors. For unsorted samples, about 90 million PBMCs were counted, and genomic DNA was extracted using the QIAamp DNA Blood Mini kit. Blood was obtained by leukapheresis, after which PBMCs were separated by Ficoll-Histopaque density gradient centrifugation and cryopreserved in liquid nitrogen vapor phase. On this clone: Its antigen target is currently unknown. Base qualities were left out, and no much larger clone turns up one base away.

Using the deep immunoSEQ assay, multiplex PCR amplified TCR CDR3 regions from genomic DNA. Extracted genomic DNA from each cell subset was distributed evenly across all wells of several immunoSEQ 96-well plates, and each plate was treated as a replicate. Each replicate PCR for unsorted PBMC received around 330 ng genomic DNA, equal to 30,000 or so T cell genomes. Ten immunoSEQ deep assay plates were used to sequence the unsorted PBMC genomic DNA. Purified libraries were quantified with a Qubit 3.0 fluorometer, sized on a Bioanalyzer 2100, and re-quantified with the KAPA Library Quantification kit. A separate single-read 150-cycle Illumina NextSeq 550 flow cell was used to sequence each immunoSEQ 96-well plate. Per the original workflow: Because the immunoSEQ output included only junctional sequences and no quality scores, the filtering could not be the same as the filtering used for full-length reads. To assign V/J genes and CDR3, sequences were annotated using PyIR, a Python wrapper for IgBLAST v1.9, with IMGT germline references. Reads were removed for weak V/J assignments (E-value above 1e-6), missing CDR3, stop codons, out-of-frame junctions, or ambiguous translated residues. V3J clonotypes were defined as sequences sharing an identical inferred V gene, J gene, and CDR3 amino acid sequence. The percentage overlap between two repertoires was calculated by dividing the number of shared unique clonotypes by the size of the smaller repertoire. Richness of each repertoire was evaluated using RTK rarefaction, the Chao1 estimator, and Recon v2.1 estimates of unobserved clonotypes. TCRdb retrieved this table from immuneACCESS and kept in-frame rearrangements only. Not all clones are present; in checked studies, unresolved V genes account for under half, and no reason is known for the remainder. Clonal size and the V and J genes are those of that table, whereas D and trimming came from the DNA. Recorded for this sample are fewer than 650,000 clones; roughly four fifths of them occurred a single time. The ten largest clones represent 13% of the sample.

Broad study findings and their caveats: Because the study included a small number of donors, the genetic and exposure-history diversity represented was limited. Based on pairwise subsampling, the degree of clonotype sharing among donors was expected to be affected by sequencing depth. Sampling was restricted to blood, and TCR repertoires in tissue are likely to differ from TCR repertoires in blood.

The sequence was collected from a woman between 35 and 50 years old in good health. Some clones in this sample may be carry-over from other donors' samples. Sequencing input: PBMCs.

The CDR3 loop reads CASGETASYEQYF. The DNA sequence is TGTGCCAGCGGGGAGACAGCCTCCTACGAGCAGTACTTC. The chain couples TRBV7-9 to TRBJ2-7; the D call is possibly TRBD1 or TRBD2, each sharing 5 bases. Reading from cysteine to phenylalanine, the CDR3 counts 13 amino acids. Only the CDR3 part of the read is kept: 39 bases, read in frame from the first base. The germline V gene (reference sequence) sets CDR1 to SEHNR and CDR2 to FQNEAQ. V drops 8 bases and J drops 0 bases, leaving 11 bases in between.